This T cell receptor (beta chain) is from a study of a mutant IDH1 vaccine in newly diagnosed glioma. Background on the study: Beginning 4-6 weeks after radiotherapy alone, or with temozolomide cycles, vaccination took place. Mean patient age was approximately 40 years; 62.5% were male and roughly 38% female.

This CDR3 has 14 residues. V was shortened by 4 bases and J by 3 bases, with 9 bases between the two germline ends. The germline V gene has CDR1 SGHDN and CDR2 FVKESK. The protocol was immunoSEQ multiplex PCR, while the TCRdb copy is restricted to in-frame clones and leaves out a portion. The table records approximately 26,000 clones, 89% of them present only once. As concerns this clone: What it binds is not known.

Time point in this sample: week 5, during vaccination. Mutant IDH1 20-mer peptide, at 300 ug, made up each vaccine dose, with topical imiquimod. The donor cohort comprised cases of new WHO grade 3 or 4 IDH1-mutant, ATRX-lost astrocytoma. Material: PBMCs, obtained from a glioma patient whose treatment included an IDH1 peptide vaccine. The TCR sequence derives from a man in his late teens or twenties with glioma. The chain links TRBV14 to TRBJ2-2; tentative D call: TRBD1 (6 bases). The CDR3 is CASSLGQYTGELFF. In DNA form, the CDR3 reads TGTGCCAGCAGCCTAGGACAGTACACCGGGGAGCTGTTTTTT. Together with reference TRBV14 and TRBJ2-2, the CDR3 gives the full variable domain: EAGVTQFPSHSVIEKGQTVTLRCDPISGHDNLYWYRRVMGKEIKFLLHFVKESKQDESGMPNNRFLAERTGGTYSTLKVQPAELEDSGVYFCASSLGQYTGELFFGEGSRLTVL.